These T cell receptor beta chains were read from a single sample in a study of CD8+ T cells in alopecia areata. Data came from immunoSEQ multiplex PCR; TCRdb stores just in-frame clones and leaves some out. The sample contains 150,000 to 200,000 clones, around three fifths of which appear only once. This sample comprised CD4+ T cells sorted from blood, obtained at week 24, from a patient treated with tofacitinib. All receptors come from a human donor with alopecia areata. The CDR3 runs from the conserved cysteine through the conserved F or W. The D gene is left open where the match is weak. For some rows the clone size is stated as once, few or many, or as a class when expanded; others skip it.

CDR3 protein: CASSQARTGTYGYTF
CDR3 DNA: TGTGCCAGCAGCCAAGCCCGAACAGGGACGTATGGCTACACCTTC
V gene: TRBV4-1
clone size: few
D gene: .
J gene: TRBJ1-2

CDR3 protein: CASSLGIQANTGELFF
CDR3 DNA: TGTGCCAGCAGCTTGGGGATACAGGCGAACACCGGGGAGCTGTTTTTT
V gene: TRBV5-6
clone size: .
D gene: .
J gene: TRBJ2-2

CDR3 protein: CASSATGGAGAAFF
CDR3 DNA: TGTGCCAGCAGCGCTACAGGGGGCGCGGGGGCCGCTTTCTTT
V gene: TRBV14
clone size: once
D gene: TRBD1
J gene: TRBJ1-1

CDR3 protein: CASSEYRDSPYEQYF
CDR3 DNA: TGTGCCAGCAGTGAATATCGGGACAGTCCCTACGAGCAGTACTTC
V gene: TRBV6-1
clone size: .
D gene: TRBD1
J gene: TRBJ2-7

CDR3 protein: CASSLGTGHGQPQHF
CDR3 DNA: TGCGCCAGCAGCTTGGGGACAGGCCACGGGCAGCCCCAGCATTTT
V gene: TRBV5-1
clone size: .
D gene: TRBD1
J gene: TRBJ1-5

CDR3 protein: CATSSRVGELFF
CDR3 DNA: TGTGCCACCAGCAGCAGGGTCGGGGAGCTGTTTTTT
V gene: TRBV15
clone size: .
D gene: .
J gene: TRBJ2-2

CDR3 protein: CSVDLQLNTEAFF
CDR3 DNA: TGCAGCGTTGACCTCCAGCTGAACACTGAAGCTTTCTTT
V gene: TRBV29-1
clone size: .
D gene: .
J gene: TRBJ1-1

CDR3 protein: CASSPSERFSPLHF
CDR3 DNA: TGTGCCAGCAGCCCGAGCGAGCGTTTTTCACCCCTCCACTTT
V gene: TRBV7-9
clone size: once
D gene: .
J gene: TRBJ1-6

CDR3 protein: CASSSSRTSKISYNSPLHF
CDR3 DNA: TGTGCCAGCAGCTCCAGTCGGACCTCTAAGATCTCCTATAATTCACCCCTCCACTTT
V gene: TRBV11-1
clone size: few
D gene: .
J gene: TRBJ1-6

CDR3 protein: CSVELGAKNIQYF
CDR3 DNA: TGCAGCGTTGAGCTGGGAGCCAAAAACATTCAGTACTTC
V gene: TRBV29-1
clone size: few
D gene: .
J gene: TRBJ2-4

CDR3 protein: CASTTGAQETQYF
CDR3 DNA: TGTGCCAGCACTACGGGGGCTCAAGAGACCCAGTACTTC
V gene: TRBV2
clone size: .
D gene: .
J gene: TRBJ2-5

CDR3 protein: CASSHIRDEAFF
CDR3 DNA: TGCGCCAGCAGCCACATTCGAGATGAAGCTTTCTTT
V gene: TRBV4-1
clone size: .
D gene: .
J gene: TRBJ1-1

CDR3 protein: CSVLTQGSNQPQHF
CDR3 DNA: TGCAGCGTGTTAACACAGGGCTCCAATCAGCCCCAGCATTTT
V gene: TRBV29-1
clone size: .
D gene: .
J gene: TRBJ1-5

CDR3 protein: CASSFAGADTQYF
CDR3 DNA: TGTGCCAGCAGTTTCGCAGGGGCAGATACGCAGTATTTT
V gene: TRBV27
clone size: .
D gene: .
J gene: TRBJ2-3

CDR3 protein: CASGQTHYEQYF
CDR3 DNA: TGTGCCAGCGGGCAGACTCACTACGAGCAGTACTTC
V gene: TRBV25-1
clone size: .
D gene: .
J gene: TRBJ2-7

CDR3 protein: CASSAFPGANVLTF
CDR3 DNA: TGTGCCAGCAGTGCGTTTCCCGGGGCCAACGTCCTGACTTTC
V gene: TRBV6-1
clone size: .
D gene: .
J gene: TRBJ2-6